The clone carrying this T cell receptor (beta chain) came up many times. Its specificity is unknown. Preparing the TCRbeta library involved the use of unique molecular identifiers. TCRdb redid the calling of the PCR reads with MiXCR, one entry per CDR3 protein. The sample consists of thousands of distinct CDR3 sequences, around 10% of them appearing once. J gave up 0 bases and V 4 bases, and 12 bases lay outside the gene matches. The CDR3 has 17 amino acids. From germline, CDR1 is SGHRS and CDR2 YFSETQ. This record comes from a study of T-cell reconstitution after alpha-beta-depleted transplantation in children. Broader study findings: In patients about two months after transplant, alpha-beta T cells reportedly arose from several hundred expanded graft clones. Newly made T cells mostly supplied T-cell counts and diversity one year after transplant. Some patients owed their high day-60 TCRbeta diversity to surviving recipient T cells and thymic progenitors.

This TCR was recovered from a male patient aged 2 to 10 who had a stem cell transplant for acute lymphoblastic leukemia, so the T cells may come from the graft donor. The chain uses TRBV5-1 and TRBJ2-7, with TRBD2 matching 8 bases. The source material was PBMCs, mostly from graft donor cells, sampled 180 days after TCRalphabeta/CD19-depleted stem cell transplant. The CDR3 sequence: CASSLTGGGTYSYEQYF. The CDR3, as DNA: TGCGCCAGCAGCCTCACGGGGGGGGGGACGTACTCCTACGAGCAGTACTTC.